These 13 T cell receptor beta chains came from one sample sequenced in a study of cytomegalovirus exposure and HLA in healthy donors. 13 Jbeta primers and 60 Vbeta primers were used for the PCR. The method was immunoSEQ multiplex PCR; TCRdb's version includes in-frame clones alone and lacks a portion of them. The sample gives about 130,000 clones, approximately 9% of which show up once; about 6.7% is in the top ten. Sequencing was carried out using PBMCs. The receptor source for this set is a middle-aged woman in good health and CMV-seropositive.

This clone was seen more than once but under ten times. The chain employs TRBV5-1 and TRBJ2-2; D uncertain. The germline V and J ends were trimmed by 2 bases and 6 bases, with 17 bases remaining between them. CDR3 length: 16 residues. CDR1 is SGHRS and CDR2 is YFSETQ in the germline V gene. The CDR3 coding sequence is TGCGCCAGCAGCTTAAGTCCTCTTGCAGGTGCCGGGGAGCTGTTTTTT. This codes for CASSLSPLAGAGELFF.

This clone appeared a few times. This rearrangement joins TRBV18 to TRBJ1-1; TRBD1 matches 11 bases. The CDR3 is made up of 15 amino acids. J gave up 2 bases and V 6 bases, and 5 bases lay outside the gene matches. Germline CDR1 and CDR2: KGHSH and LQKENI. The CDR3 loop is CASSPGQGVNTEAFF. CDR3 bases: TGTGCCAGCTCCCCGGGACAGGGGGTAAACACTGAAGCTTTCTTT.

This clone was detected only a few times. In DNA form, the CDR3 reads TGCGCCAGCAGCCCAGAAGCACAGGGTGGTGGAAACACTGAAGCTTTCTTT. It translates to CASSPEAQGGGNTEAFF. The J gene is TRBJ1-1, the V gene TRBV4-1, with D perhaps TRBD1 (6 bases). The CDR3 loop spans 17 amino acids. From germline, CDR1 is MGHRA and CDR2 YSYEKL. Trimming stripped 4 bases from V and 2 bases from J, with 20 bases between.

The chain combines TRBV6-5 with TRBJ1-2; 7 bases line up with TRBD1. V shed 5 bases, J shed 6 bases, and the junction held 12 bases outside the gene matches. This CDR3 comprises 15 residues. Germline V gives CDR1 MNHEY, CDR2 SVGAGI. The CDR3 sequence is CASSGSPYRGDGYTF. The CDR3 DNA follows: TGTGCCAGCAGTGGGTCACCTTACAGGGGTGATGGCTACACCTTC.

This clone was counted a few times. The gene calls are TRBV5-6 and TRBJ1-6; 9 nucleotides line up with TRBD1. Germline lookup yields CDR1 SGHDT and CDR2 YYEEEE. J lost 7 bases, V lost 3 bases, and 11 bases had no gene match. The CDR3 loop spans 17 amino acids. The CDR3 nucleotides read TGTGCCAGCAGCTCCGGGGGACAGGGTCCCAGAAATTCACCCCTCCACTTT. Translation gives CASSSGGQGPRNSPLHF.

The rearrangement uses TRBV27 and TRBJ1-5; perhaps TRBD1 as D (5 bases). V was shortened by 2 bases and J by 0 bases, with 14 bases between the two germline ends. CDR1 is MNHEY, CDR2 SMNVEV, per germline (reference sequence). The CDR3 has 17 residues. The CDR3 DNA reads as TGTGCCAGCAGTTTAGGGGCAGGGAAGGGTAGCAATCAGCCCCAGCATTTT. Protein: CASSLGAGKGSNQPQHF.

The gene calls are TRBV2 and TRBJ2-5; 9 bases align to TRBD1. This CDR3 is 15 amino acids long. The germline V gene encodes CDR1 SNHLY and CDR2 FYNNEI. Unmatched junction bases numbered 12, after V lost 8 bases and J lost 5 bases. For the CDR3, the DNA is TGTGCCAGCCGGAGGACAGGGGCAGGAGTGGAGACCCAGTACTTC. It encodes CASRRTGAGVETQYF.

The J gene is TRBJ1-5, the V gene TRBV2; TRBD1 matches at 11 bases. The V and J ends lost 4 bases and 4 bases, in that order; junction bases with no gene match: 3. CDR1 is SNHLY, CDR2 FYNNEI, per germline. The CDR3 totals 15 residues. The CDR3 protein is CASSGTGGRNQPQHF. CDR3 coding DNA: TGTGCCAGCAGTGGGACAGGGGGCCGGAATCAGCCCCAGCATTTT.

The sample holds a few counts of this clone. V and J are TRBV9 and TRBJ1-1; D uncertain. The ends were cut back, 2 bases at V and 0 bases at J, with 11 bases in the middle. Germline-derived CDR1 and CDR2 are SGDLS and YYNGEE. The CDR3 has 15 amino acids. The CDR3 DNA is TGTGCCAGCAGCGTGAGCCAAACTTTGAACACTGAAGCTTTCTTT. Translated: CASSVSQTLNTEAFF.

In this sample, this clone turned up a few times. This CDR3 is CAISENRENTIYF. CDR3 nucleotide sequence: TGTGCCATCAGTGAAAACAGAGAAAACACCATATATTTT. The rearrangement joins TRBV10-3 to TRBJ1-3, with D unclear. Germline CDR1 and CDR2: ENHRY and SYGVKD. V lost 3 bases, J lost 6 bases, and 9 bases lay in between. The CDR3 runs to 13 residues.

This clone has just a few counts. The rearrangement joins TRBV7-2 to TRBJ1-2, with D tentatively TRBD1 (5 bases). V lost 5 bases and J lost 14, with 24 bases in between. The CDR3 covers 14 residues. Germline-derived CDR1 and CDR2 are SGHTA and FQGNSA. CDR3 DNA: TGTGCCAGCAGCCCTGGGGGGTGGACCGCCCCTATGACCTTC. It yields the protein CASSPGGWTAPMTF.

This chain joins TRBV7-2 and TRBJ2-3; D may be TRBD2 (6 bases). This CDR3 spans 13 amino acids. Germline V gives CDR1 SGHTA, CDR2 FQGNSA. Between the trimmed V and J ends, which lost 5 bases and 7 bases, there was a span of 13 bases. The CDR3 loop is CASSNSRDYTQYF. CDR3 sequence (DNA): TGTGCCAGCAGCAATAGCCGGGACTATACGCAGTATTTT.

This clone was observed a handful of times. This rearrangement joins TRBV4-1 to TRBJ1-5; D might be TRBD1 (6 bases). The V end was cut by 2 bases, the J end by 7 bases, with 15 bases between. In germline, CDR1 is MGHRA, CDR2 YSYEKL. This CDR3 contains 15 residues. Here the CDR3 DNA reads TGCGCCAGCAGCCAACTGGGGGGGGCCGAGCAGCCCCAGCATTTT. Protein: CASSQLGGAEQPQHF.